A single sample gave rise to the 8 T cell receptor beta chains below, sequenced in a study of blood T cell repertoires in COVID-19. The method was immunoSEQ multiplex PCR; TCRdb's version includes in-frame clones alone and lacks a portion of them. The data contain about 39,000 clones, roughly 94% of them singletons. What was sequenced was peripheral blood. These receptors were collected from a human donor with active COVID-19. The donor label of this sample is uncertain.

This sequence joins TRBV11-2 and TRBJ2-5; D not resolved. This CDR3 is 17 amino acids long. Germline lookup yields CDR1 SGHAT and CDR2 FQNNGV. V lost 0 bases and J lost 0, with 14 bases in between. The CDR3 spells CASSLDHQASNQETQYF. Here the CDR3 DNA reads TGTGCCAGCAGCTTAGATCATCAGGCGTCAAACCAAGAGACCCAGTACTTC.

The chain employs TRBV11-3 and TRBJ1-2, with D possibly being TRBD1 (5 bases). V was pared by 5 bases and J by 8 bases, with 15 bases between. The CDR3 is 13 amino acids. Germline CDR1 reads SGHNT; CDR2 reads YENEEA. The CDR3 nucleotides read TGTGCCAGCAGCAACCAAACAGGTGGGGGCTACACCTTC. Residues: CASSNQTGGGYTF.

The chain employs TRBV7-2 and TRBJ2-1; the D is unclear. The CDR3 contains 13 residues. Germline assignment: CDR1 SGHTA and CDR2 FQGNSA. The germline V and J ends were trimmed by 3 bases and 7 bases, with 10 bases remaining between them. The CDR3 protein is CASSLQVKNEQFF. CDR3 in DNA: TGTGCCAGCAGCTTGCAGGTTAAGAATGAGCAGTTCTTC.

In DNA, the CDR3 is TGTGCCAGCAGTCACAGGCAAACTAATGAAAAACTGTTTTTT. Translation: CASSHRQTNEKLFF. The chain joins TRBV28 to TRBJ1-4; the D gene is possibly TRBD1 (5 bases). The V gene lost 5 bases and the J gene lost 1 base, with 8 bases spanning the gap. There are 14 residues in the CDR3. The V gene's germline CDR1 is MDHEN and CDR2 SYDVKM.

This clone came up once. The gene calls are TRBV10-3 and TRBJ1-6, with D maybe TRBD1 (6 bases). This CDR3 contains 19 residues. Germline CDR1 ENHRY, CDR2 SYGVKD. V was clipped by 2 bases and J by 0 bases, with 17 bases between them. This CDR3 is CAISERDTQFGSYNSPLHF. CDR3 bases: TGTGCCATCAGTGAGAGGGACACCCAATTCGGCTCCTATAATTCACCCCTCCACTTT.

This chain joins TRBV10-3 and TRBJ2-3, with TRBD1 as a possible D gene (5 bases). CDR1 and CDR2 (germline): ENHRY, SYGVKD. V lost 4 bases to trimming and J lost 1 base, with 9 bases between them. The CDR3 runs to 14 residues. CDR3 bases: TGTGCCATCAGTGCGACACAGGGCACAGATACGCAGTATTTT. Translating it yields CAISATQGTDTQYF.

The chain carries TRBV14 and TRBJ2-5; D is unresolved. The CDR3 has 15 residues. Germline CDR1 SGHDN, CDR2 FVKESK. Trimming left V 0 bases short and J 5 bases short, with 13 bases between. The CDR3 nucleotides are TGTGCCAGCAGCCAAGAGATCCCTCAGATGGAGACCCAGTACTTC. Amino acid sequence: CASSQEIPQMETQYF.

The chain is built from TRBV20-1 and TRBJ2-7; TRBD1 matches at 8 bases. This CDR3 spans 11 amino acids. Germline values: CDR1 DFQATT, CDR2 SNEGSKA (reference sequence). V shed 3 bases, J shed 5 bases, and the junction held 0 bases outside the gene matches. CDR3 amino acids: CSARDRDEQYF. DNA of the CDR3: TGCAGTGCTAGGGACAGGGACGAGCAGTACTTC.